This TCR beta chain was documented in a study of blood T cell repertoires in COVID-19. Study background: The samples span acute and convalescent COVID-19 from the United States, Italy and Spain. Sample material is recorded as cDNA or gDNA derived from T cells, B-cell-depleted T cells, or PBMCs.

The CDR3 loop spans 16 amino acids. Germline CDR1 and CDR2: SEHNR and FQNEAQ (reference sequence). Trimming shortened V by 1 base and J by 7 bases, and 17 bases separated the two germline ends. In the original workflow: Quantification of nucleated cells was approximated via reference gene primer amplification. TCRdb keeps only in-frame clones here, not all; method: immunoSEQ multiplex PCR. The DNA gave D and trimming, while V, J and clone size come from that table. The sample has 250,000 to 300,000 clones; around four fifths are singletons. This rearrangement joins TRBV7-9 to TRBJ2-1; D possibly corresponds to TRBD1 (5 bases). This sequence was found in a man aged 55 to 70 who had recovered from COVID-19. Sequencing was carried out using peripheral blood. The chain's CDR3 is CASSLGPQGGRNEQFF. The CDR3 DNA follows: TGTGCCAGCAGCTTAGGGCCGCAGGGTGGTAGGAATGAGCAGTTCTTC.